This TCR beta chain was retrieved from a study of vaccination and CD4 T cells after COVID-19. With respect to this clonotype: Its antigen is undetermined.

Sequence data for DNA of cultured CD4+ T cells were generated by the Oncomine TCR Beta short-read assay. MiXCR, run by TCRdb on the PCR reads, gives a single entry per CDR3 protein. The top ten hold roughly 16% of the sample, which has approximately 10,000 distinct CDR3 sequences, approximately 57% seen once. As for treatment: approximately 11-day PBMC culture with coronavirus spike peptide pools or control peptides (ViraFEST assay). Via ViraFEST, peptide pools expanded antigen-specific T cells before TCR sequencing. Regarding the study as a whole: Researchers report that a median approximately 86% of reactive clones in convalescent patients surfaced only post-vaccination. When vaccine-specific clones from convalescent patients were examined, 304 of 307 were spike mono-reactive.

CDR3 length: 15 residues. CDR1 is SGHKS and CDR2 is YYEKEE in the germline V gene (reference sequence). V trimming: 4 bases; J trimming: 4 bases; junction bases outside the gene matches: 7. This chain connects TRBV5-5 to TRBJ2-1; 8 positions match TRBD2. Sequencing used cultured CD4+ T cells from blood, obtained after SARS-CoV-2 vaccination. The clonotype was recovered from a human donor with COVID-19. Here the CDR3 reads CASSRTSGDYNEQFF. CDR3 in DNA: TGTGCCAGCAGCCGAACTAGCGGAGATTACAATGAGCAGTTCTTC.